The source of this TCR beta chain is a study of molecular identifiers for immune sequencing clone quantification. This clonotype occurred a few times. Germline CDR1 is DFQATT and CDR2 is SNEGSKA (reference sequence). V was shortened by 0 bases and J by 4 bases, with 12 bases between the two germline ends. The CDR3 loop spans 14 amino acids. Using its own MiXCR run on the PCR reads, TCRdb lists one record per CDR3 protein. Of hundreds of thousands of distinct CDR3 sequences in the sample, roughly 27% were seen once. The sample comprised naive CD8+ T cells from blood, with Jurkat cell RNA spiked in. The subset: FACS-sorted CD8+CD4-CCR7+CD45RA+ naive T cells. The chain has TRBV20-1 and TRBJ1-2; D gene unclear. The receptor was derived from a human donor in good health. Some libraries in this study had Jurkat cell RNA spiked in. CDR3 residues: CSARDSGTFYGYTF. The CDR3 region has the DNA TGCAGTGCTAGAGATTCTGGCACCTTCTATGGCTACACCTTC.